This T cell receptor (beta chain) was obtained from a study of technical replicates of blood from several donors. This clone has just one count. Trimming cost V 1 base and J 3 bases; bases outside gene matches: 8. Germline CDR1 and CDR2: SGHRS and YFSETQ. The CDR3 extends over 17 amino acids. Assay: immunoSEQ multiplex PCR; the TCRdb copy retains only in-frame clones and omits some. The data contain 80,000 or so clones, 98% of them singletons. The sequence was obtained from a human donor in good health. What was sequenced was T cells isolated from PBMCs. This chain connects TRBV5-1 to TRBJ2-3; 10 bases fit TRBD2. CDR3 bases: TGCGCCAGCAGCTTGATGTCTAGCGGGAGCCCTACAGATACGCAGTATTTT. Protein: CASSLMSSGSPTDTQYF.